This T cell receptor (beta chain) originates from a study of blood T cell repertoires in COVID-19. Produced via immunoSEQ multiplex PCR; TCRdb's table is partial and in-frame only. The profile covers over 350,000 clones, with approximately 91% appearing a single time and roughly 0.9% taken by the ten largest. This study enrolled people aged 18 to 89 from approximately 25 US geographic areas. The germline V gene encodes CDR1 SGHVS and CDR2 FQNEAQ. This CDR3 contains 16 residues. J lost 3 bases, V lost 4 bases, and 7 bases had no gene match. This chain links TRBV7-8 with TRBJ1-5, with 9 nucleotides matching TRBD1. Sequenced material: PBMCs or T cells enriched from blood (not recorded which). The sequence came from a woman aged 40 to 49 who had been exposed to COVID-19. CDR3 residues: CASSSSGTGNNQPQHF. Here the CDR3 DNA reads TGTGCCAGCAGCTCCTCCGGGACAGGGAACAATCAGCCCCAGCATTTT.